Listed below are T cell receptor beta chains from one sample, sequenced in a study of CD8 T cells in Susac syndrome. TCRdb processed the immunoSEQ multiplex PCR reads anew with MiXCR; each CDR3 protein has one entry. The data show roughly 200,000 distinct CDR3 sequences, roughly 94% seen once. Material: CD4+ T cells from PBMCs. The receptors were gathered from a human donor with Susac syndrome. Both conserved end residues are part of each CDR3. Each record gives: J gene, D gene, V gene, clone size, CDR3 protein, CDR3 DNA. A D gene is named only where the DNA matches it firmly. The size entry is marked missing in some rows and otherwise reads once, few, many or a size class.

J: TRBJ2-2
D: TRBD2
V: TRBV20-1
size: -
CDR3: CSARRGADTGELFF
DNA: TGCAGTGCTAGGCGGGGGGCCGACACCGGGGAGCTGTTTTTT

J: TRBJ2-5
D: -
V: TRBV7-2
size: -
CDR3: CASSLMREETQYF
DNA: TGTGCCAGCAGCTTAATGAGGGAAGAGACCCAGTACTTC

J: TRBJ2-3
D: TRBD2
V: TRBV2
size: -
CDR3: CASITGLAGGRTDTQYF
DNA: TGTGCCAGCATTACAGGACTAGCGGGGGGGCGGACAGATACGCAGTATTTT

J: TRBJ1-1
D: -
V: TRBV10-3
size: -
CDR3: CAISSVVPGQGNTEAFF
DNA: TGTGCCATCAGTTCAGTAGTCCCAGGGCAGGGGAACACTGAAGCTTTCTTT

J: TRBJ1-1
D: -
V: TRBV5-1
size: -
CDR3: CASSPVGDTEAFF
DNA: TGCGCCAGCAGCCCGGTGGGTGACACTGAAGCTTTCTTT

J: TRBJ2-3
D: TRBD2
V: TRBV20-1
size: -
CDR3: CSAPPQRGIGQDTQYF
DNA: TGCAGTGCTCCCCCCCAGCGGGGGATTGGGCAAGATACGCAGTATTTT

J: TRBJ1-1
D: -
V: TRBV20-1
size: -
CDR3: CSPGRMNTEAFF
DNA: TGCAGTCCTGGACGAATGAACACTGAAGCTTTCTTT

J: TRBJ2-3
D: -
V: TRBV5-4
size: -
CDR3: CASSLISADTQYF
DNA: TGTGCCAGCAGCTTGATAAGCGCAGATACGCAGTATTTT

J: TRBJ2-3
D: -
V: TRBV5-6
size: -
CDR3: CASNRGATDTQYF
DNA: TGTGCCAGCAACCGGGGGGCCACAGATACGCAGTATTTT

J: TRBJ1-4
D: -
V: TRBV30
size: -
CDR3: CAWSPTGAGTFF
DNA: TGTGCCTGGAGCCCTACGGGGGCAGGGACTTTTTTT

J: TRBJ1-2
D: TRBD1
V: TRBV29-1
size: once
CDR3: CSVEVPGQGYGYTF
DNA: TGCAGCGTTGAAGTACCGGGACAGGGCTATGGCTACACCTTC

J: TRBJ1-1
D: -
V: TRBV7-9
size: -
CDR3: CASSRLGAGSTEAFF
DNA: TGTGCCAGCAGCCGTCTTGGGGCAGGGAGTACTGAAGCTTTCTTT

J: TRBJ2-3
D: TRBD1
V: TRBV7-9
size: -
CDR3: CASSSRGWSTDTQYF
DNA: TGTGCCAGCAGCAGCAGGGGGTGGAGCACAGATACGCAGTATTTT

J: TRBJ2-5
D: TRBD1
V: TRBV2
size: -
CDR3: CASSPGTGIQETQYF
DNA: TGTGCCAGCAGCCCCGGGACAGGGATACAAGAGACCCAGTACTTC

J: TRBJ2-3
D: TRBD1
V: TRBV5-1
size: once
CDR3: CATGRTGRDTQYF
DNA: TGCGCCACCGGTCGGACAGGGCGCGATACGCAGTATTTT

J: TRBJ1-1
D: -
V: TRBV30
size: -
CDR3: CAWSPGPGEAFF
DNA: TGTGCCTGGAGTCCAGGGCCGGGAGAAGCTTTCTTT

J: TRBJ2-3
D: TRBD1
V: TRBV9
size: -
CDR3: CASSRRQGGDTQYF
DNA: TGTGCCAGCAGCAGGCGACAGGGGGGAGATACGCAGTATTTT

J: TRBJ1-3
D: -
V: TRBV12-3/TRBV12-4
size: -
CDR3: CASSLVWSGGALSSGNTIYF
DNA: TGTGCCAGCAGTTTAGTCTGGTCTGGGGGGGCCCTCTCCTCTGGAAACACCATATATTTT

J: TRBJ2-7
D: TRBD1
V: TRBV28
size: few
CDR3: CASSSPGGSYEQYF
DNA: TGTGCCAGCAGTTCCCCAGGGGGCTCCTACGAGCAGTACTTC

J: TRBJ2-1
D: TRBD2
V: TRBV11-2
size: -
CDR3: CASSSPGLASLEQFF
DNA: TGTGCCAGCAGCTCTCCGGGACTAGCATCCCTGGAGCAGTTCTTC

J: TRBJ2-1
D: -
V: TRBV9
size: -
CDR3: CASSVEGGRGNEQFF
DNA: TGTGCCAGCAGCGTAGAGGGGGGCCGAGGCAATGAGCAGTTCTTC

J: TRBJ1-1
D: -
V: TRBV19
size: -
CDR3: CASRREDSLNTEAFF
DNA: TGTGCCAGTAGGAGGGAAGACAGTCTGAACACTGAAGCTTTCTTT

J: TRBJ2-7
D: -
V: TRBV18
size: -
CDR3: CASSPPGGRRGYEQYF
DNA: TGTGCCAGCTCACCACCAGGGGGGCGAAGGGGCTACGAGCAGTACTTC

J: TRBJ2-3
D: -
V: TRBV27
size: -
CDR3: CASSLSGGARVATQYF
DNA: TGTGCCAGCAGTTTATCGGGGGGGGCGCGAGTGGCGACGCAGTATTTT

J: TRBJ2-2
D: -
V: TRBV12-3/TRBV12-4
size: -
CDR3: CASSFAGNTGELFF
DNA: TGTGCCAGCAGTTTTGCAGGGAACACCGGGGAGCTGTTTTTT

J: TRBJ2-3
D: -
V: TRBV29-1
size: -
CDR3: CSVATGADTQYF
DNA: TGCAGCGTTGCTACAGGAGCAGATACGCAGTATTTT

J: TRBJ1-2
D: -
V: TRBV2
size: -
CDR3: CASSVADYPYGYTF
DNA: TGTGCCAGCAGTGTAGCAGATTACCCGTATGGCTACACCTTC

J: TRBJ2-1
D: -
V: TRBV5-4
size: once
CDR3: CASSLGSPSNNEQFF
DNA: TGTGCCAGCAGCTTGGGTTCGCCTTCAAACAATGAGCAGTTCTTC

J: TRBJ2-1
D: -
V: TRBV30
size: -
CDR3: CAWTPMGREQFF
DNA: TGTGCCTGGACCCCGATGGGGCGGGAGCAGTTCTTC

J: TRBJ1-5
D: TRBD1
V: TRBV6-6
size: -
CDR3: CASRLDRGGNQPQHF
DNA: TGTGCCAGCAGGCTCGACAGGGGAGGCAATCAGCCCCAGCATTTT

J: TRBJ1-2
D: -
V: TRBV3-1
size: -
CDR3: CASSHTTGGYGYTF
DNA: TGTGCCAGCAGCCATACGACCGGGGGCTATGGCTACACCTTC

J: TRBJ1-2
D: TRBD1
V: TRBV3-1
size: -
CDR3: CASSLGQSGYGYTF
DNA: TGTGCCAGCAGCCTGGGACAGAGTGGCTATGGCTACACCTTC

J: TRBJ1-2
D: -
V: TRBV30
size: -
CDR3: CAWSAGTRGYTF
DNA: TGTGCCTGGAGTGCAGGGACGCGTGGCTACACCTTC

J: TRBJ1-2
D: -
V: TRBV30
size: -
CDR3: CAWRLPGRKNYGYTF
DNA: TGTGCCTGGAGGCTCCCAGGACGAAAAAACTATGGCTACACCTTC

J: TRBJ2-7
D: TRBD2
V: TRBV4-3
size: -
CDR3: CASSQGLSRGRALSYEQYF
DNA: TGCGCCAGCAGCCAAGGGCTGAGTCGGGGGAGGGCTTTGAGCTACGAGCAGTACTTC

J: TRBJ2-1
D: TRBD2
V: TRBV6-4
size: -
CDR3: CASSDPSWTSGYNEQFF
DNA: TGTGCCAGCAGTGACCCAAGCTGGACTAGCGGCTACAATGAGCAGTTCTTC

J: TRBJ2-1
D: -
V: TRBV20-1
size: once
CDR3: CSASSGGTAHEQFF
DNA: TGCAGTGCCTCGTCCGGGGGGACAGCACATGAGCAGTTCTTC

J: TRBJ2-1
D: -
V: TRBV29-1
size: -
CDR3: CSARGGTTDNEQFF
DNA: TGCAGCGCGCGAGGAGGGACCACAGACAATGAGCAGTTCTTC

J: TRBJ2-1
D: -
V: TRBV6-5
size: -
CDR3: CASRRDTENEQFF
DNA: TGTGCCAGCAGGCGGGACACCGAAAATGAGCAGTTCTTC

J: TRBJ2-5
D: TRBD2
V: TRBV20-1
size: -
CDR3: CSARGIGGAVETQYF
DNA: TGCAGTGCTAGAGGGATCGGGGGGGCTGTTGAGACCCAGTACTTC

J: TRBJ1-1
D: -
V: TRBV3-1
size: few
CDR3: CASSQVKGEAFF
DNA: TGTGCCAGCAGCCAGGTAAAAGGTGAAGCTTTCTTT

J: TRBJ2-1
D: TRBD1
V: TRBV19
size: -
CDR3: CASSRDRGKMNEQFF
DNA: TGTGCCAGTAGCCGGGACAGGGGGAAGATGAATGAGCAGTTCTTC

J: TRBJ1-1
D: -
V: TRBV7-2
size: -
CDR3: CASSLIMNTEAFF
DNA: TGTGCCAGCAGCTTAATCATGAACACTGAAGCTTTCTTT

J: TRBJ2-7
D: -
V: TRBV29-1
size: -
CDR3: CSVLKGPYEQYF
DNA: TGCAGCGTTCTGAAGGGACCCTACGAGCAGTACTTC

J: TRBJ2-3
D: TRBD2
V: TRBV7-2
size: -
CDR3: CASSRLAGSTDTQYF
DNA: TGTGCCAGCAGCCGACTAGCGGGGAGCACAGATACGCAGTATTTT

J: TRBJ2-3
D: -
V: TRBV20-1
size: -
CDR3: CSAAEGGTDTQYF
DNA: TGCAGTGCCGCGGAGGGTGGCACAGATACGCAGTATTTT

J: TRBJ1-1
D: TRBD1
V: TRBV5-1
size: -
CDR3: CASSALPGQVNTEAFF
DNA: TGCGCCAGCAGCGCCCTACCGGGACAGGTGAACACTGAAGCTTTCTTT